The 17 T cell receptor beta chains below all came from one sample that was sequenced in a study of T-cell memory formation after mild COVID-19. TCRdb reanalysed the 5' RACE reads using MiXCR and keeps one entry per CDR3 protein. The sample consists of 200,000 to 300,000 distinct CDR3 sequences, 8% to 10% of them appearing once. Material for sequencing was PBMCs or a T cell subset sorted from them (not recorded which). The receptors were sampled from a young man who had mild COVID-19 (a few samples of this study predate the infection). Cell type and time point are not known.

The chain is built from TRBV20-1 and TRBJ2-1; 12 bases align to TRBD2. The CDR3 runs to 13 residues. Germline assignment: CDR1 DFQATT and CDR2 SNEGSKA (reference sequence). J gave up 5 bases and V 6 bases, and 2 bases lay outside the gene matches. CDR3 amino acids: CSAASGGDNEQFF. As DNA, the CDR3 is TGCAGTGCCGCTAGCGGGGGGGACAATGAGCAGTTCTTC.

In its sample, this clonotype was seen a few times. The chain recombines TRBV12-3 or TRBV12-4 with TRBJ1-1, with TRBD1 matching 7 bases. The CDR3 runs to 14 residues. Unmatched junction bases numbered 9, after V lost 8 bases and J lost 3 bases. In nucleotides, the CDR3 is TGTGCCAGCCGCCCACAGACAGGGTACACTGAAGCTTTCTTT. It codes for CASRPQTGYTEAFF.

The chain links TRBV4-2 to TRBJ2-3; D not certain. The germline V gene has CDR1 LGHNA and CDR2 YNFKEQ. CDR3 size: 14 residues. V was pared by 1 base and J by 10 bases, with 15 bases between. DNA for the CDR3: TGTGCCAGCAGCCAAGTAGCTACGGAACGGCCGCAGTATTTT. It yields the protein CASSQVATERPQYF.

The chain uses TRBV4-1 and TRBJ1-1; D is unclear. Trimming pared 2 bases from V and 1 base from J, leaving 14 bases between. The CDR3 has 16 amino acids. Germline-derived CDR1 and CDR2 are MGHRA and YSYEKL. CDR3 DNA: TGCGCCAGCAGCCAATACGTAACGGTACAGAACACTGAAGCTTTCTTT. This sequence encodes CASSQYVTVQNTEAFF.

V and J are TRBV9 and TRBJ2-4; 7 bases match TRBD2. Germline values: CDR1 SGDLS, CDR2 YYNGEE. The length of the CDR3 is 17 residues. The junction had 18 bases not matched to a gene; V was cut back by 4 bases and J by 8 bases. CDR3 in DNA: TGTGCCAGCAGCCCGAGCCTGATTGGGACGAGCGGGGACATTCAGTACTTC. Translation: CASSPSLIGTSGDIQYF.

The V call is TRBV12-3 or TRBV12-4, the J call TRBJ1-2; tentatively, D is TRBD1 (5 bases). With 8 bases removed from V and 3 bases from J, the gap between germline ends came to 19 bases. The CDR3 consists of 15 residues. CDR3 residues: CASRSSPQGDYGYTF. The CDR3 coding sequence is TGTGCCAGCCGGTCCTCCCCCCAGGGTGACTATGGCTACACCTTC.

The chain combines TRBV11-3 with TRBJ2-5; TRBD2 might be the D (5 bases). The CDR3 is 13 residues long. In germline, CDR1 is SGHNT, CDR2 YENEEA. The V gene lost 2 bases and the J gene lost 5 bases, with 9 bases spanning the gap. The CDR3, as DNA: TGTGCCAGCAGCTTACACCAGCGGGAGACCCAGTACTTC. This codes for CASSLHQRETQYF.

This clonotype was picked up many times. The rearrangement links TRBV29-1 to TRBJ2-5, with 7 bases matching TRBD2. CDR3 length equals 14 residues. The germline CDR1 and CDR2 sequences are SQVTM and ANQGSEA. Trimming cost V 7 bases and J 5 bases; bases outside gene matches: 13. DNA for the CDR3: TGCAGCGGGTGGTTGGCGGGGGAAATGGAGACCCAGTACTTC. Translated, it gives CSGWLAGEMETQYF. The full variable domain, with the rest looked up from reference TRBV29-1 and TRBJ2-5, is SAVISQKPSRDICQRGTSLTIQCQVDSQVTMMFWYRQQPGQSLTLIATANQGSEATYESGFVIDKFPISRPNLTFSTLTVSNMSPEDSSIYLCSGWLAGEMETQYFGPGTRLLVL.

Regarding this clonotype: At one end, the junction sequence differs from germline, possibly due to a read error. The chain has TRBV7-7 and TRBJ2-6; D is possibly TRBD1 (5 bases). Germline lookup yields CDR1 SSHAT and CDR2 FNYEAQ (reference sequence). This CDR3 is 16 amino acids long. The CDR3 nucleotides are TGTGCTAGCAGCCCCCTCGACAGCTCTGGGGCCAACGTCCTGACTTTC. Translated, it gives CASSPLDSSGANVLTF.

The sample holds many counts of this clonotype. The chain is built from TRBV20-1 and TRBJ2-2; D gene ambiguous. The CDR3 length is 16 residues. Deletions cut 0 bases from V and 1 base from J, with 12 bases between. CDR1 is DFQATT, CDR2 SNEGSKA, per germline (reference sequence). The CDR3 bases are TGCAGTGCTAGAGATTGGGAACAGATGAACACCGGGGAGCTGTTTTTT. Translated, it gives CSARDWEQMNTGELFF.

This clonotype was counted many times. The chain is built from TRBV4-1 and TRBJ2-2; TRBD1 or TRBD2 may be the D gene (5 bases each). V dropped 5 bases and J dropped 6 bases, with 16 bases sitting between them. Germline V gene sequence: CDR1 MGHRA, CDR2 YSYEKL. This CDR3 region has 15 residues. The chain's CDR3 is CASSSPRGSPGELFF. The CDR3, as DNA: TGCGCCAGCAGCTCCCCCCGGGGCAGTCCCGGGGAGCTGTTTTTT.

This clonotype was found a few times. This rearrangement joins TRBV4-3 to TRBJ2-1; D possibly uses TRBD1 or TRBD2 (5 bases each). CDR3 size: 14 residues. The germline CDR1 and CDR2 sequences are LGHNA and YSLEER. V was clipped by 3 bases and J by 5 bases, with 11 bases between them. In DNA, the CDR3 is TGCGCCAGCAGCCACCTCGGGGCGGACAATGAGCAGTTCTTC. This gives the protein CASSHLGADNEQFF.

The rearrangement links TRBV5-5 to TRBJ1-2; D is uncertain. The germline V and J ends were trimmed by 4 bases and 6 bases, with 19 bases remaining between them. CDR3 size: 15 residues. From germline, CDR1 is SGHKS and CDR2 YYEKEE (reference sequence). CDR3: CASSPPALRKDGYTF. In DNA, the CDR3 is TGTGCCAGCAGCCCCCCAGCGCTAAGGAAGGATGGCTACACCTTC.

The CDR3 bases are TGTGCCACCAGTGATTGGGGACAGTCAGACAATGAGCAGTTCTTC. Its translation: CATSDWGQSDNEQFF. The chain carries TRBV24-1 and TRBJ2-1; 7 bases agree with TRBD1. This CDR3 contains 15 residues. With V trimmed by 2 bases and J by 5 bases, 5 bases remained unmatched. CDR1 is KGHDR, CDR2 SFDVKD, per germline.

This clonotype was seen a handful of times. This chain links TRBV28 with TRBJ1-1; 7 nucleotides line up with TRBD1. Germline V lookup: CDR1 MDHEN, CDR2 SYDVKM. This CDR3 region has 14 residues. After removal of 5 bases from V and 4 bases from J, the junction contained 7 bases not matched to a gene. The CDR3 loop is CASSARAGGTEAFF. CDR3 nucleotide sequence: TGTGCCAGCAGTGCCCGCGCAGGGGGCACTGAAGCTTTCTTT.

This clonotype was detected ten times or more. The V gene is TRBV5-1, the J gene TRBJ2-5, with D possibly being TRBD1 (6 bases). V lost 1 base and J lost 5, with 12 bases in between. CDR3 length equals 14 residues. Germline V gene lookup returns CDR1 SGHRS and CDR2 YFSETQ. The CDR3 loop reads CASSLLGAGETQYF. The CDR3 DNA reads as TGCGCCAGCAGCTTGTTGGGGGCCGGGGAGACCCAGTACTTC.

The chain combines TRBV25-1 with TRBJ1-2; perhaps TRBD1 as D (5 bases). V gave up 3 bases and J gave up 5 bases, with 16 bases separating them. This CDR3 region has 15 residues. Germline V lookup: CDR1 MGHDK, CDR2 SYGVNS. The CDR3 coding sequence is TGTGCCAGCAGTGAGTACGGGGGACTGCCTTATGGCTACACCTTC. It translates to CASSEYGGLPYGYTF.